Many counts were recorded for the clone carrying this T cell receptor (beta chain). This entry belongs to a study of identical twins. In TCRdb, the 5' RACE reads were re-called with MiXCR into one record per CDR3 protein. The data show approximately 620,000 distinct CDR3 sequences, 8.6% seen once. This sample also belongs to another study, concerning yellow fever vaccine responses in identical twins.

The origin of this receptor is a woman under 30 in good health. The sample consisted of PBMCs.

The CDR3 nucleotides read TGTGCCAGCAGCCGTCATTGGGACATTTGGAACACTGAAGCTTTCTTT. It specifies CASSRHWDIWNTEAFF. This chain joins TRBV3-1 and TRBJ1-1; a possible D gene is TRBD1 (6 bases). The CDR3 sequence is 16 residues long. CDR1 is LGHDT, CDR2 YNNKEL, per germline (reference sequence). With 4 bases removed from V and 1 base from J, the gap between germline ends came to 16 bases.